This T cell receptor (beta chain) was obtained from a study of blood T cell repertoires in COVID-19. Study information: There were acute and convalescent COVID-19 samples, and they came from the United States, Italy and Spain. T cells, B-cell-depleted T cells, or PBMCs provided the cDNA or gDNA that served as material.

Per the original methods: Nucleated cell counts were estimated from reference gene primer amplification. TCRdb keeps only in-frame clones here, not all; method: immunoSEQ multiplex PCR. V and J calls and clone size are as listed in that table; D and trimming were resolved from the DNA. This table has 150,000 to 200,000 clones, 88% appearing once. Sequencing was carried out using peripheral blood. The sequence came from a human donor in a cohort sampled during active COVID-19.

The CDR3 DNA reads TGTGCCATCACCGCGGTTTTGGGTTCGGGAGGCTACACCTTC. This sequence encodes CAITAVLGSGGYTF. The chain has TRBV10-3 and TRBJ1-2; D remains unclear. CDR1 and CDR2 (germline): ENHRY, SYGVKD. Trimming removed 7 bases at V and 8 bases at J, with 20 bases between. The CDR3 loop spans 14 amino acids.